A selection of T cell receptor beta chains follows, all from one sample in a study of T cell responses to AZD1222 COVID-19 vaccine. Assay used: immunoSEQ multiplex PCR; TCRdb lists only in-frame clones, some missing. The data contain over 85,000 clones, roughly 83% of them singletons. Sequenced here: peripheral blood, sampled on day 0 of AZD1222 vaccination. These TCRs come from an adult in good health. Each CDR3 is given with its conserved first and last residue. The D gene is left open where the match is weak. Size tells how often a clone was seen (once, few, many) or the class of an expanded clone, and some rows leave it out.

j_gene,v_gene,abundance,d_gene,CDR3aa,CDR3nt
TRBJ2-1,TRBV6-5,once,NA,CASSSPNNNEQFF,TGTGCCAGCAGTTCACCCAATAACAATGAGCAGTTCTTC
TRBJ1-2,TRBV5-1,once,TRBD1,CASSIGTGGPYGYTF,TGCGCCAGCAGCATCGGGACAGGGGGACCCTATGGCTACACCTTC
TRBJ1-2,TRBV28,NA,TRBD1,CASSISRGTGGYGYTF,TGTGCCAGCAGTATATCTCGTGGGACAGGGGGTTATGGCTACACCTTC
TRBJ2-2,TRBV10-3,NA,NA,CAIRVGRANTGELFF,TGTGCCATCAGGGTGGGGCGCGCGAACACCGGGGAGCTGTTTTTT
TRBJ2-1,TRBV7-3,NA,TRBD2,CASSLGLAGALDEQFF,TGTGCCAGCAGCTTAGGGTTAGCGGGAGCTTTGGATGAGCAGTTCTTC
TRBJ2-5,TRBV18,NA,NA,CASSPRQSQETQYF,TGTGCCAGCTCACCCCGCCAAAGCCAAGAGACCCAGTACTTC
TRBJ2-7,TRBV7-3,NA,NA,CASSPEWGGEQYF,TGTGCCAGCAGCCCCGAGTGGGGAGGTGAGCAGTACTTC
TRBJ1-1,TRBV24-1,NA,TRBD1,CATRQGAWTEAFF,TGTGCCACACGACAGGGGGCTTGGACTGAAGCTTTCTTT
TRBJ2-1,TRBV12-3/TRBV12-4,few,NA,CASSLNYNEQFF,TGTGCCAGCAGTTTAAATTACAATGAGCAGTTCTTC
TRBJ1-4,TRBV19,NA,TRBD1,CASSVDRGQEKLFF,TGTGCCAGTAGTGTTGACAGGGGGCAAGAAAAACTGTTTTTT
TRBJ1-2,TRBV10-1,NA,TRBD1,CASSEGQGAGYTF,TGCGCCAGCAGTGAGGGCCAGGGGGCTGGCTACACCTTC
TRBJ2-7,TRBV12-3/TRBV12-4,NA,TRBD2,CASSTSGRYEQYF,TGTGCCAGCAGTACAAGCGGGAGGTACGAGCAGTACTTC
TRBJ2-4,TRBV7-9,many,NA,CASSLATEGTKNIQYF,TGTGCCAGCAGCTTAGCGACGGAGGGGACCAAAAACATTCAGTACTTC
TRBJ2-3,TRBV5-4,NA,TRBD2,CASSPGGSGGLGDTQYF,TGTGCCAGCAGCCCAGGAGGTAGCGGGGGGCTAGGAGATACGCAGTATTTT
TRBJ1-2,TRBV6-5,NA,NA,CATIRSVNYNYGYTF,TGTGCCACAATCCGGAGCGTAAACTATAACTATGGCTACACCTTC
TRBJ2-1,TRBV3-1/TRBV3-2,NA,NA,CASSQEIQSPYNEQFF,TGTGCCAGCAGCCAAGAGATTCAAAGCCCCTACAATGAGCAGTTCTTC
TRBJ2-3,TRBV6-5,NA,NA,CASSISGSGTDTQYF,TGTGCCAGCAGCATCTCAGGCTCCGGCACAGATACGCAGTATTTT
TRBJ1-4,TRBV5-5,NA,TRBD1,CASSLASGETGAGEKLFF,TGTGCCAGCAGCTTGGCGTCCGGGGAGACAGGGGCGGGGGAAAAACTGTTTTTT
TRBJ2-2,TRBV7-9,NA,NA,CASSLALASNTGELFF,TGTGCCAGCAGCTTAGCACTAGCTTCGAACACCGGGGAGCTGTTTTTT
TRBJ2-1,TRBV3-1/TRBV3-2,NA,TRBD2,CASSPQLAGFDNEQFF,TGTGCCAGCAGCCCTCAACTAGCGGGGTTTGACAATGAGCAGTTCTTC
TRBJ2-1,TRBV7-9,few,NA,CASSLAAGIGYNEQFF,TGTGCCAGCAGCTTAGCGGCAGGGATCGGCTACAATGAGCAGTTCTTC
TRBJ1-4,TRBV25-1,NA,NA,CASRSGREKLFF,TGTGCCAGCCGCTCGGGGCGTGAAAAACTGTTTTTT
TRBJ1-1,TRBV12-5,few,NA,CASGLYPNTEAFF,TGTGCTAGTGGTTTGTACCCGAACACTGAAGCTTTCTTT
TRBJ2-1,TRBV3-1/TRBV3-2,NA,TRBD2,CASSQAKRGGPRFF,TGTGCCAGCAGCCAAGCCAAGCGGGGGGGCCCAAGGTTCTTC
TRBJ2-6,TRBV2,NA,NA,CASQRKNSGANVLTF,TGTGCCAGCCAGAGGAAAAACTCTGGGGCCAACGTCCTGACTTTC
TRBJ2-1,TRBV6-5,NA,TRBD1,CASSPGGTGDNEQFF,TGTGCCAGCAGCCCGGGCGGGACAGGGGACAATGAGCAGTTCTTC
TRBJ2-3,TRBV10-1,once,NA,CASSVDSGDTQYF,TGCGCCAGCAGTGTAGACAGTGGAGATACGCAGTATTTT
TRBJ1-4,TRBV10-3,NA,TRBD1,CAISESLGGGEKLFF,TGTGCCATCAGTGAGTCGCTAGGGGGCGGAGAAAAACTGTTTTTT
TRBJ1-6,TRBV4-1,NA,NA,CASSQERGTTPGSYNSPLHF,TGCGCCAGCAGCCAAGAGCGCGGGACAACACCCGGGTCCTATAATTCACCCCTCCACTTT
TRBJ2-7,TRBV25-1,NA,NA,CASSVSGRSSYEQYF,TGTGCCAGCAGTGTATCGGGAAGGAGCTCCTACGAGCAGTACTTC
TRBJ1-1,TRBV5-1,once,NA,CASSFYTNTEAFF,TGCGCCAGCAGCTTCTATACGAACACTGAAGCTTTCTTT
TRBJ2-1,TRBV7-2,NA,TRBD2,CASSLALAGESEQFF,TGTGCCAGCAGCTTAGCGCTAGCGGGAGAATCTGAGCAGTTCTTC
TRBJ2-4,TRBV6-2/TRBV6-3,NA,TRBD1,CASSLQGYIQYF,TGTGCCAGCAGTCTACAGGGGTACATTCAGTACTTC
TRBJ1-3,TRBV11-2,few,TRBD1,CASSFRGQGMANTIYF,TGTGCCAGCAGCTTTAGAGGACAGGGCATGGCAAACACCATATATTTT
TRBJ1-5,TRBV19,NA,TRBD1,CASSEGGGGNQPQHF,TGTGCCAGTAGTGAAGGGGGCGGTGGCAATCAGCCCCAGCATTTT
TRBJ1-1,TRBV18,NA,NA,CASSPLKGGTEAFF,TGTGCCAGCTCACCACTGAAGGGTGGCACTGAAGCTTTCTTT
TRBJ2-2,TRBV6-4,NA,NA,CASSRLSSMGGSANTGELFF,TGTGCCAGCAGTCGCCTATCCTCGATGGGGGGTAGCGCGAACACCGGGGAGCTGTTTTTT
TRBJ1-6,TRBV5-1,NA,TRBD1,CASSLVRTGTKNNSPLHF,TGCGCCAGCAGCTTGGTGCGGACAGGAACAAAAAATAATTCACCCCTCCACTTT
TRBJ2-1,TRBV3-1/TRBV3-2,NA,NA,CASSKGAGEGYEQFF,TGTGCCAGCAGCAAAGGCGCAGGCGAGGGGTATGAGCAGTTCTTC
TRBJ2-5,TRBV27,NA,NA,CASREGYGTQYF,TGTGCCAGCAGAGAGGGTTACGGGACCCAGTACTTC
TRBJ1-1,TRBV5-8,NA,NA,CASSLAGAGAEAFF,TGTGCCAGCAGCTTGGCCGGGGCAGGGGCTGAAGCTTTCTTT
TRBJ1-2,TRBV28,NA,NA,CASSLVQQYGYTF,TGTGCCAGCAGTCTGGTGCAGCAGTATGGCTACACCTTC